The T cell receptor (beta chain) under discussion was sequenced for a study of cytomegalovirus exposure and HLA in healthy donors. Of note for this clone: Its cognate antigen is unknown.

Germline V gene data show CDR1 as GTSNPN and CDR2 as SVGIG (reference sequence). V dropped 0 bases and J dropped 7; count of bases not matched to a gene: 16. There are 18 residues in the CDR3. Study-wide points: TCR beta chains associated with HLA were, in a later analysis, more clonally expanded than equally common others.

Amplification used 60 Vbeta primers and 13 Jbeta primers. The data were produced by immunoSEQ multiplex PCR, yet TCRdb's version contains in-frame clones alone and is incomplete. The repertoire table contains approximately 190,000 clones. The chain recombines TRBV30 with TRBJ1-5; 9 bases agree with TRBD1. This receptor was obtained from a man between 25 and 39 years old in good health and CMV-seronegative. Material: PBMCs. The CDR3 DNA follows: TGTGCCTGGAGTGTACCCCTCCGGGACAGGGACCCAAGACAGCCCCAGCATTTT. Translation gives CAWSVPLRDRDPRQPQHF. The full variable domain, rest sourced from reference TRBV30 and TRBJ1-5, is SQTIHQWPATLVQPVGSPLSLECTVEGTSNPNLYWYRQAAGRGLQLLFYSVGIGQISSEVPQNLSASRPQDRQFILSSKKLLLSDSGFYLCAWSVPLRDRDPRQPQHFGDGTRLSIL.